One sample yielded the 20 T cell receptor beta chains listed below, sequenced in a study of T cells after yellow fever vaccination. One entry per CDR3 protein results from TCRdb running MiXCR on the 5' RACE reads. The sample has 250,000 to 350,000 distinct CDR3 sequences, less than 9.5% seen once. The sample consisted of CD4+ T cells sorted from PBMCs, taken 5 days after the yellow fever booster vaccination. Receptors originate from a man aged 18 to 30 who received the YFV17D yellow fever vaccine.

This clonotype was counted a few times. The chain combines TRBV7-2 with TRBJ2-7; possibly TRBD1 for D (5 bases). The germline gives CDR1 SGHTA, CDR2 FQGNSA. Trimming shortened V by 4 bases and J by 3 bases, and 13 bases separated the two germline ends. This CDR3 contains 14 residues. The DNA for the CDR3 is TGTGCCAGCAGCTCCCGGACACGAATCTACGAGCAGTACGTC. Amino acid sequence: CASSSRTRIYEQYV.

This clonotype came up a few times. This chain links TRBV5-1 with TRBJ2-1, with 7 bases identical to TRBD1. V lost 4 bases, J lost 7 bases, and 8 bases stayed unmatched. Germline lookup yields CDR1 SGHRS and CDR2 YFSETQ. The CDR3 is made up of 14 amino acids. CDR3: CASSPMTGSNEQFF. CDR3 sequence (DNA): TGCGCCAGCAGCCCAATGACAGGGAGTAATGAGCAGTTCTTC.

V and J are TRBV6-5 and TRBJ1-2; perhaps TRBD1 as D (6 bases). There are 15 residues in the CDR3. The germline V and J ends were trimmed by 5 bases and 8 bases, with 21 bases remaining between them. Germline V lookup: CDR1 MNHEY, CDR2 SVGAGI. The CDR3 coding sequence is TGTGCCAGCAGTAGCCCGACTACAGGGTTTGACGGCTACACCTTC. It specifies CASSSPTTGFDGYTF.

This clonotype has only a few counts. The V call is TRBV5-1, the J call TRBJ2-3; 10 bases line up with TRBD1. The CDR3 sequence is 15 residues long. Germline trimming cut 0 bases from V and 6 bases from J; bases unmatched to any gene: 4. Germline lookup yields CDR1 SGHRS and CDR2 YFSETQ. CDR3 region: CASSLAGQGGDTQYF. Written as DNA, the CDR3 is TGCGCCAGCAGCTTGGCAGGACAGGGGGGGGATACGCAGTATTTT.

The rearrangement links TRBV6-2 or TRBV6-3 to TRBJ2-3; D is perhaps TRBD2 (5 bases). V gave up 5 bases and J gave up 0 bases, with 12 bases separating them. CDR3 size: 15 residues. Germline CDR1 MNHEY, CDR2 SVGEGT. CDR3 DNA sequence: TGTGCCAGCAGTAGCAGAGCGGCTAGCACAGATACGCAGTATTTT. Encoded protein: CASSSRAASTDTQYF.

This clonotype was counted ten times or more. This sequence joins TRBV20-1 and TRBJ2-3, with 9 bases lining up with TRBD1. Germline V gene data show CDR1 as DFQATT and CDR2 as SNEGSKA (reference sequence). Germline trimming cut 3 bases from V and 4 bases from J; bases unmatched to any gene: 11. The CDR3 has 16 residues. This CDR3 reads CSASPPPGQGPDTQYF. The CDR3 nucleotides are TGCAGTGCTAGTCCCCCTCCGGGACAGGGTCCAGATACGCAGTATTTT.

V and J are TRBV9 and TRBJ2-7; D is undetermined. The CDR3 is 16 amino acids. Trimming removed 0 bases at V and 4 bases at J, with 17 bases between. Per germline, CDR1 SGDLS and CDR2 YYNGEE. CDR3 bases: TGTGCCAGCAGCGTAGTTGGCCACCAATCGCTTTACGAGCAGTACGTC. Translation: CASSVVGHQSLYEQYV.

This clonotype was seen many times. The chain combines TRBV5-1 with TRBJ2-7; no definite D call. Per germline, CDR1 SGHRS and CDR2 YFSETQ. This CDR3 contains 11 residues. V lost 8 bases and J lost 4, with 10 bases in between. CDR3 protein: CARFPYYEQYF. The CDR3 region has the DNA TGCGCCAGGTTCCCCTATTACGAGCAGTACTTC.

The sample holds a few counts of this clonotype. CDR3 region: CASSIGGVETQYF. The CDR3 region has the DNA TGTGCCAGTAGTATAGGAGGGGTGGAGACCCAGTACTTC. The rearrangement links TRBV19 to TRBJ2-5, with D perhaps being TRBD1 or TRBD2 (5 bases each). This CDR3 comprises 13 residues. V was trimmed by 1 base and J by 5 bases, leaving 8 bases between them. Germline V gene sequence: CDR1 LNHDA, CDR2 SQIVND (reference sequence).

V is TRBV6-1 and J is TRBJ1-1, with a tentative D call TRBD1 (5 bases). Between the trimmed V and J ends, which lost 5 bases and 5 bases, there was a span of 15 bases. Germline lookup yields CDR1 MNHNS and CDR2 SASEGT. This CDR3 is 14 amino acids long. This CDR3 reads CASSPDGGRTEAFF. The CDR3 DNA reads TGTGCCAGCAGTCCCGATGGGGGAAGGACTGAAGCTTTCTTT.

This clonotype was observed a handful of times. The rearrangement uses TRBV3-1 and TRBJ1-2; maybe TRBD1 (6 bases). V was cut by 4 bases and J by 4 bases, with 10 bases left in between. The CDR3 has 13 residues. From germline, CDR1 is LGHDT and CDR2 YNNKEL (reference sequence). The chain's CDR3 is CASSRPQGYGYTF. The CDR3 bases are TGTGCCAGCAGCCGACCACAGGGCTATGGCTACACCTTC.

This clonotype was detected a few times. J is TRBJ1-5 and V is TRBV4-3, with no clear D. The germline V gene encodes CDR1 LGHNA and CDR2 YSLEER. The V and J ends lost 0 bases and 8 bases respectively, with 20 bases between them. The CDR3 length is 17 residues. The CDR3 DNA reads as TGCGCCAGCAGCCAAGACCTGGCGCGGGCCCGGGCAGAGCCCCAGCATTTT. Protein: CASSQDLARARAEPQHF.

The chain is built from TRBV20-1 and TRBJ2-1; 8 nucleotides line up with TRBD2. Germline V lookup: CDR1 DFQATT, CDR2 SNEGSKA (reference sequence). V lost 6 bases to trimming and J lost 4 bases; unmatched junction nucleotides: 5. The CDR3 sequence is 13 residues long. CDR3 sequence reads: CSAKRGPYNEQFF. In nucleotides, the CDR3 is TGCAGTGCGAAGCGGGGGCCTTACAATGAGCAGTTCTTC.

The chain recombines TRBV20-1 with TRBJ1-1, with a possible D match to TRBD1 (5 bases). V lost 6 bases and J lost 6, with 17 bases in between. The CDR3 extends over 13 amino acids. Germline lookup yields CDR1 DFQATT and CDR2 SNEGSKA (reference sequence). As DNA, the CDR3 is TGCAGTGCCTCGGGACTACTTTACGCTGAAGCTTTCTTT. It encodes CSASGLLYAEAFF.

The rearrangement links TRBV5-6 to TRBJ1-4; unclear D gene. The V gene's germline CDR1 is SGHDT and CDR2 YYEEEE. This CDR3 has 13 amino acids. Deletions cut 2 bases from V and 4 bases from J, with 6 bases between. The CDR3 here is CASSFLINEKLFF. The CDR3 DNA is TGTGCCAGCAGCTTTCTGATTAATGAAAAACTGTTTTTT. Looking up the rest from reference TRBV5-6 and TRBJ1-4 gives the full variable domain: DAGVTQSPTHLIKTRGQQVTLRCSPKSGHDTVSWYQQALGQGPQFIFQYYEEEERQRGNFPDRFSGHQFPNYSSELNVNALLLGDSALYLCASSFLINEKLFFGSGTQLSVL.

This rearrangement joins TRBV29-1 to TRBJ2-5; D not resolved. V was trimmed by 6 bases and J by 3 bases, leaving 14 bases between them. CDR3 size: 13 residues. In germline, CDR1 is SQVTM, CDR2 ANQGSEA. The CDR3 DNA reads TGCAGCGTAGGGCGCGGCGTAAAAGAGACCCAGTACTTC. Translating it yields CSVGRGVKETQYF. The full variable domain, with the rest looked up from reference TRBV29-1 and TRBJ2-5, is SAVISQKPSRDICQRGTSLTIQCQVDSQVTMMFWYRQQPGQSLTLIATANQGSEATYESGFVIDKFPISRPNLTFSTLTVSNMSPEDSSIYLCSVGRGVKETQYFGPGTRLLVL.

In DNA, the CDR3 is TGTGCCAGCTCGGAGCTCATCAATGAGCAGTTCTTC. It encodes CASSELINEQFF. J is TRBJ2-1 and V is TRBV6-1; D is uncertain. Germline V gene data show CDR1 as MNHNS and CDR2 as SASEGT. The CDR3 loop spans 12 amino acids. V was trimmed by 8 bases and J by 6 bases, leaving 11 bases between them.

A few counts support this clonotype. The chain combines TRBV5-1 with TRBJ2-4; 7 nucleotides match TRBD1. The CDR3 runs to 15 residues. The V gene's germline CDR1 is SGHRS and CDR2 YFSETQ. With 6 bases clipped from V and 0 bases from J, the junction kept 6 bases outside the gene matches. The CDR3 bases are TGCGCCAGCACCTTTGAGGGGGCAGCCAAAAACATTCAGTACTTC. Amino acids: CASTFEGAAKNIQYF.

The CDR3 reads CSAHVPGEVADTQYF. The DNA of the CDR3 is TGCAGTGCTCACGTACCAGGGGAAGTGGCAGATACGCAGTATTTT. This chain connects TRBV20-1 to TRBJ2-3; D perhaps matches TRBD1 (6 bases). V lost 5 bases and J lost 4, with 19 bases in between. This CDR3 spans 15 amino acids. Germline V gene sequence: CDR1 DFQATT, CDR2 SNEGSKA (reference sequence).

There are many counts of this clonotype. This chain connects TRBV7-2 to TRBJ2-5; no firm D call. CDR3 size: 11 residues. The V gene lost 6 bases and the J gene lost 6 bases, with 8 bases spanning the gap. Germline V gives CDR1 SGHTA, CDR2 FQGNSA. CDR3 region: CASSTDQTQYF. The CDR3 DNA follows: TGTGCCAGCAGTACCGATCAGACCCAGTACTTC. Based on the CDR3 plus reference TRBV7-2 and TRBJ2-5, the full variable domain is GAGVSQSPSNKVTEKGKDVELRCDPISGHTALYWYRQSLGQGLEFLIYFQGNSAPDKSGLPSDRFSAERTGGSVSTLTIQRTQQEDSAVYLCASSTDQTQYFGPGTRLLVL.